This T cell receptor beta chain was sequenced in a study of CD8 T cells in ankylosing spondylitis. Each CDR3 protein is one row after TCRdb ran MiXCR on the 5' RACE reads. The sample lists about 220,000 distinct CDR3 sequences; around 24% were seen once. Trimming removed 3 bases from V and 8 bases from J, with 13 bases in between. The CDR3 has 13 amino acids. The J gene is TRBJ1-2, the V gene TRBV12-3 or TRBV12-4, with a weak D call TRBD1 (6 bases). Source material: blood, either unsorted or a sorted T cell fraction (not recorded which). The TCR was taken from a male donor with ankylosing spondylitis or in good health (not recorded which). CDR3 region: CASSFTGAEGYTF. The CDR3 bases are TGTGCCAGCAGTTTTACGGGGGCGGAGGGCTACACCTTC.